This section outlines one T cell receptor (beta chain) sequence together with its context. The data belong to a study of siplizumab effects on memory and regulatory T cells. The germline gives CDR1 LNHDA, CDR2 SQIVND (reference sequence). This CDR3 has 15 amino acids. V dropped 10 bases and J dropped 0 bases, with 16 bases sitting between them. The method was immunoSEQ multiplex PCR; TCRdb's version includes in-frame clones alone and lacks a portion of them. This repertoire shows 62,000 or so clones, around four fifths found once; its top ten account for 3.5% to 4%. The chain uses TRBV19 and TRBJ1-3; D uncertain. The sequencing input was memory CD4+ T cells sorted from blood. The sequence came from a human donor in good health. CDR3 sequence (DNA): TGTGCCACAAGGCCCGGACTGGACTCTGGAAACACCATATATTTT. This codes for CATRPGLDSGNTIYF.